The rows below give T cell receptor beta chains drawn from one sample of a study of blood T cell repertoires in COVID-19. The data were produced by immunoSEQ multiplex PCR, yet TCRdb's version contains in-frame clones alone and is incomplete. In the table there are 70,000 or so clones, approximately 86% of which are singletons. Material for sequencing was peripheral blood. These receptors all stem from an older woman with acute or convalescent COVID-19. CDR3s include the opening cysteine and the closing phenylalanine or tryptophan. The D gene is left open where the match is weak. The size field is filled for only some rows; it gives once, few, many or a size class.

J | V | size | D | DNA | CDR3
TRBJ1-2 | TRBV19 | . | . | TGTGCCAGTAATCAGGCGGGGGTGAGAGGCTACACCTTC | CASNQAGVRGYTF
TRBJ1-1 | TRBV29-1 | . | TRBD1 | TGCAGCGGAACAGGGGTACCGAACACTGAAGCTTTCTTT | CSGTGVPNTEAFF
TRBJ2-7 | TRBV28 | . | TRBD1 | TGTGCCAGCACTGACCCTGGGCAGGGGGCCTACGAGCAGTACTTC | CASTDPGQGAYEQYF
TRBJ2-3 | TRBV5-1 | . | . | TGCGCCAGCAGCAGGGAGGACAGCACAGATACGCAGTATTTT | CASSREDSTDTQYF
TRBJ1-1 | TRBV27 | . | TRBD1 | TGTGCCAGCAGTTTAAACAGGGGGAACACTGAAGCTTTCTTT | CASSLNRGNTEAFF
TRBJ1-4 | TRBV6-5 | . | . | TGTGCCAGCAGTAGACAGGATAATGAAAAACTGTTTTTT | CASSRQDNEKLFF
TRBJ2-7 | TRBV6-5 | . | . | TGTGCCAGCAGGAGGGGCCAGGGGAGCTCCTACGAGCAGTACTTC | CASRRGQGSSYEQYF
TRBJ1-2 | TRBV7-2 | . | . | TGTGCCAGCAGCCGGTCCCTAACTGACTTTAACTATGGCTACACCTTC | CASSRSLTDFNYGYTF
TRBJ1-1 | TRBV11-2 | . | . | TGTGCCAGCAGCTTATGGACCGGGACTGAGGGAGCTTTCTTT | CASSLWTGTEGAFF
TRBJ2-6 | TRBV7-8 | . | TRBD2 | TGTGCCAGCAGCTCCTCCGGGGGGGCTGGGGCCAACGTCCTGACTTTC | CASSSSGGAGANVLTF
TRBJ1-5 | TRBV2 | . | TRBD1 | TGTGCCAGCAACCCCGGGACAGGGGGCCCCTTGGTTTGGAATCAGCCCCAGCATTTT | CASNPGTGGPLVWNQPQHF
TRBJ2-2 | TRBV2 | . | TRBD2 | TGTGCCAGCAGTCGACTAGCGGGGGGTTCCGGGGAGCTGTTTTTT | CASSRLAGGSGELFF
TRBJ1-6 | TRBV12-5 | . | . | TGTGCTAGGCTTAGGACAGATAATAATTCACCCCTCCACTTT | CARLRTDNNSPLHF
TRBJ2-3 | TRBV7-6 | . | TRBD2 | TGTGCCAGCAGCTTGTGGTCTAGCGGGTCCACAGATACGCAGTATTTT | CASSLWSSGSTDTQYF
TRBJ1-3 | TRBV30 | . | TRBD1 | TGTGCCTGGAGTAAGGGACAGGGGGACTCTGGAAACACCATATATTTT | CAWSKGQGDSGNTIYF
TRBJ1-1 | TRBV19 | once | TRBD1 | TGTGCCAGTACCCGGACAGGTCAAGAGGCTGAAGCTTTCTTT | CASTRTGQEAEAFF
TRBJ2-1 | TRBV3-1/TRBV3-2 | once | . | TGTGCCAGCAGCCAAGATACCAGGATAGAGCAGTTCTTC | CASSQDTRIEQFF
TRBJ2-5 | TRBV6-5 | . | TRBD1 | TGTGCCAGCAGTTACTCGACAGGGGGGAGAGAGACCCAGTACTTC | CASSYSTGGRETQYF
TRBJ2-2 | TRBV15 | . | TRBD1 | TGTGCCACCAGCAGAACACAGGGGGTGAACACCGGGGAGCTGTTTTTT | CATSRTQGVNTGELFF
TRBJ2-5 | TRBV7-3 | . | . | TGTGCCAGCAGCTTCGGGAGCCAAGAGACCCAGTACTTC | CASSFGSQETQYF
TRBJ1-1 | TRBV12-3/TRBV12-4 | . | . | TGTGCCAGCAGTTTAGGTCGACAGAGTGAAGCTTTCTTT | CASSLGRQSEAFF
TRBJ2-3 | TRBV4-1 | once | TRBD1 | TGCGCCAGCAGCCAAGATTTAGGGACAGGGGGTTCAGATACGCAGTATTTT | CASSQDLGTGGSDTQYF
TRBJ2-5 | TRBV3-1/TRBV3-2 | . | . | TGTGCCAGCAGCCAAGTGAGACAGGGAGGACAAGAGACCCAGTACTTC | CASSQVRQGGQETQYF
TRBJ2-1 | TRBV29-1 | . | . | TGCAGCGTTGCTAAGGGGAGGAGGGCTGAGCAGTTCTTC | CSVAKGRRAEQFF
TRBJ2-6 | TRBV18 | . | . | TGTGCCAGCTCACCACTCCCGGGGGGCATAAGCCCTGGGGCCAACGTCCTGACTTTC | CASSPLPGGISPGANVLTF
TRBJ1-2 | TRBV10-3 | . | . | TGTGCCATCAGTGAAGGGGCGTTAGCTAACTATGGCTACACCTTC | CAISEGALANYGYTF